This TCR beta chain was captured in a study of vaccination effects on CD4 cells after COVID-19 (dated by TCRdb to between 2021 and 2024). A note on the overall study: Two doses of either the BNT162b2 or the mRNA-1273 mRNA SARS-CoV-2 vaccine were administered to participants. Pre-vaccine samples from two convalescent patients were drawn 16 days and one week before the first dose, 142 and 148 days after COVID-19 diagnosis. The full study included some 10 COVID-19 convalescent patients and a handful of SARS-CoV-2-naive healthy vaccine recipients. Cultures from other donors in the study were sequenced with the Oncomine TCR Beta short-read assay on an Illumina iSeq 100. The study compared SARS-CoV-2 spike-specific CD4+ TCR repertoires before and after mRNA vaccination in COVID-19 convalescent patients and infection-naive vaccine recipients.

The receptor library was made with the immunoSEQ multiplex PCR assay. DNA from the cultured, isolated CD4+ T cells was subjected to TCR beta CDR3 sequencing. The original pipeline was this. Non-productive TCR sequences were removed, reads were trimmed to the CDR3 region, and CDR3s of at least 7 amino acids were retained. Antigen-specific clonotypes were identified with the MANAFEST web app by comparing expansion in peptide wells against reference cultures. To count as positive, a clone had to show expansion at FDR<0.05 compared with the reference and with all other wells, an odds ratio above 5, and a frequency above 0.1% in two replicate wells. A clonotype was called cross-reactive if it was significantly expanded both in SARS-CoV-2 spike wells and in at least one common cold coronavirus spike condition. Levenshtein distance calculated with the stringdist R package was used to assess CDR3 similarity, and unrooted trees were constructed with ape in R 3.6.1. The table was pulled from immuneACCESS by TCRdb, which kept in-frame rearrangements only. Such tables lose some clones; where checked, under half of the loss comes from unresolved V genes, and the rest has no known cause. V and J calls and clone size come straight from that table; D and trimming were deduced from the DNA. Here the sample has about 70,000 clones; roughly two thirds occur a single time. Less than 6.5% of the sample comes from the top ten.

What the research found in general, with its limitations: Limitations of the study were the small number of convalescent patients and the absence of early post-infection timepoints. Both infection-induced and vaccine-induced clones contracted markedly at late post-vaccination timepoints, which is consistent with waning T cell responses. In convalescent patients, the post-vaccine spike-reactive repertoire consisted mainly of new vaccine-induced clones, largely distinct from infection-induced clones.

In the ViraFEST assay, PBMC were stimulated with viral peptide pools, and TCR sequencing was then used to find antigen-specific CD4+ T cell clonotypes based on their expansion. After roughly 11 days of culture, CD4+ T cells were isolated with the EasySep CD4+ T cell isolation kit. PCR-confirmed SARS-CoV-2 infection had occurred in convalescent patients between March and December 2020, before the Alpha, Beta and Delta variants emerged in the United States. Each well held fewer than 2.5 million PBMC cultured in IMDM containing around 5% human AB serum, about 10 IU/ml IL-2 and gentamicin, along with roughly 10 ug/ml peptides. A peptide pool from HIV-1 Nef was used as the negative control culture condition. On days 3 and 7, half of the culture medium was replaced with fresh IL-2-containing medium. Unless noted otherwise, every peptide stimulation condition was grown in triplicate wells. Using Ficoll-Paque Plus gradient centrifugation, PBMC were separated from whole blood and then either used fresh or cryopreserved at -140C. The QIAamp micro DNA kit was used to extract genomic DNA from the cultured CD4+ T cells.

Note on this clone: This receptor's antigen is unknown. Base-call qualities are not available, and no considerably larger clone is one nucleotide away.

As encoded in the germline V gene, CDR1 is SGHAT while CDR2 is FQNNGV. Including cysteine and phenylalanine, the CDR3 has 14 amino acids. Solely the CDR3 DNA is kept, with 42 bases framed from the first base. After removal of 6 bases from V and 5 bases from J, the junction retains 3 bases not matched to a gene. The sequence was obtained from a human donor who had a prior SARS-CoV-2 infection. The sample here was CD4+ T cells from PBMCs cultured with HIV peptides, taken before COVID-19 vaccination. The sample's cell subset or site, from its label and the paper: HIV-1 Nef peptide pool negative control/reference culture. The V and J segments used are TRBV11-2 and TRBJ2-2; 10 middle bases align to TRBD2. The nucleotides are TGTGCCAGCAGGCGACTAGCGGGTACCGGGGAGCTGTTTTTT. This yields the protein CASRRLAGTGELFF.